Listed here is a single TCR beta chain. This clone was observed a single time. No cognate antigen has been identified for it. Nothing much larger sits one base from this clone, and base qualities are not available. The data were obtained in a study of T cell responses to AZD1222 COVID-19 vaccine (dated by TCRdb to 2020 to 2023). About the investigation overall: AZD1222 recipients whose second dose came at about 4 weeks and those whose second dose came at about 12 weeks were combined into one group, since spike-specific TCR depth and breadth did not differ between the two schedules. A total of approximately 240 trial participants underwent TCR sequencing, of whom some 210 received two doses of AZD1222 and about 25 received two doses of the MenACWY control vaccine. Trial participants were enrolled by age into subgroups of 18-55, 56-69 and 70-plus years, and around 140, 26 and 57 TCR-sequenced participants, respectively, were included in these subgroups. Broad study findings and their caveats: The vaccine-associated CD4 TCRs covered the entire spike protein, and the dominant responses fell in regions 160-218 and 743-854. Because no day 14 peak-response samples were available, the repertoires could be characterized only after the peak T cell response. Participants were mostly white British, with more females than males. The authors suggested clonal diversity may have been underestimated. The 56-69-year group was small, and its depth increase did not reach significance, likely because of low power. Spike-specific TCR breadth and depth rose significantly after two AZD1222 doses compared with day 0 and with MenACWY recipients. Conclusions about previously exposed vaccinees were limited because only six AZD1222 recipients were SARS-CoV-2 seropositive at baseline. Reportedly, close to half of the unique spike-specific TCRs recognized epitopes lying outside the regions that are mutated in the B.1.351 and B.1.1.7 variants.

The label giving this sample's time point can be read as: baseline before first vaccination. Vaccinee samples came from UK trials COV001 and COV002, including a single-blind randomized controlled phase 2/3 trial of AZD1222 (ChAdOx1 nCoV-19) in healthy adults. For TCRbeta chain sequencing, PBMC samples from trial participants were taken at day 0 and at day 28 after the second dose. At the junction V is shortened by 4 bases and J by 2 bases, with 12 bases in between. From a lookup of the germline V gene (reference sequence), CDR1 and CDR2 are LNHDA and SQIVND. The CDR3 runs 14 residues from the cysteine to the phenylalanine. Of the read, only the CDR3 DNA is kept; its 42 bases are in frame from base 1. The CDR3 regions of human TCRbeta chains were subjected to immunosequencing. The published analysis was carried out like this. Repertoire TCRs were matched against a reference library of SARS-CoV-2-specific TCRs generated with the MIRA antigen-specificity platform. Breadth was defined as the fraction of unique TCRs that were SARS-CoV-2-associated, and depth was defined as the fraction of total T cells that were SARS-CoV-2-associated. Using the MIRA data, each spike-specific TCR was mapped to the spike region that the TCR reacts to and placed in a CD4 or CD8 class. Log10-transformed breadth and depth values were compared by one-way ANOVA with Sidak's multiple comparisons tests. TCRdb limited this immuneACCESS table to in-frame rearrangements with V and J called. A share of clones is missing; checked studies link under half to unresolved V genes, and the rest is unexplained. Clonal size and the V and J genes are those of that table, whereas D and trimming came from the DNA. The sample yields 64,000 or so clones; 84% were counted once. The ten largest account for roughly 6.6% of the sample.

The chain employs TRBV19 and TRBJ2-7; the D segment might be TRBD1 or TRBD2, since each matches 5 bases. The material sequenced was peripheral blood, taken on day 0 of AZD1222 vaccination. This TCR was sampled from an adult in good health. The CDR3 region: CASSTRDGTYEQYF. The DNA reads as follows: TGTGCCAGTAGTACTAGGGACGGGACCTACGAGCAGTACTTC.